This T cell receptor beta chain was recovered during a study of lymphopenia after photon versus proton radiotherapy. Study outcomes and limitations: Photon-treated patients lost naive T cells and TCR diversity; proton-treated stayed stable. Post-nadir diversity loss with photons came from oligoclonal expansion, particularly CD8+ Temra cells.

Germline CDR1 reads MDHEN; CDR2 reads SYDVKM. The CDR3 covers 11 residues. Details on this clone: Antigen: not known. The germline gene is not matched at one end of the junction; a read error may be the cause.

Profiling relied on immunoSEQ multiplex PCR, and the TCRdb table lists in-frame clones only, not all of them. The sample records under 70,000 clones, 92% being singletons. The sequenced sample was peripheral blood, obtained from a patient treated with photon-based radiotherapy. The chain uses TRBV28 and TRBJ2-7; 7 bases align to TRBD2. The receptor comes from a woman aged 40 to 55 with cholangiocarcinoma. The CDR3 region has the DNA TGTGCCAGCAGCCGCCTGGGACTAATAGACTTC. This translates into CASSRLGLIDF.